Presented here are 25 T cell receptor beta chains from one specimen sequenced in a study of Ad26.COV2.S vaccination and SARS-CoV-2 variants. The treatment was: some 19 received Ad26.COV2.S at low or high dose, single or two shots; 5 received placebo; per-sample allocation not given. Sample collection was performed on day 63 after the first vaccine or placebo injection. TCRdb keeps only in-frame clones here, not all; method: immunoSEQ multiplex PCR. Here the sample spans hundreds of thousands of clones, around 89% being singletons. The material sequenced was peripheral blood, taken in a trial of Ad26.COV2.S vaccine versus placebo. The receptors were gathered from a person aged 18-60 years who received the Ad26.COV2.S COVID-19 vaccine or a placebo.

This chain joins TRBV7-8 and TRBJ1-1; 8 bases map to TRBD1. The CDR3 runs 17 residues. V trimming: 3 bases; J trimming: 6 bases; junction bases outside the gene matches: 15. Per germline, CDR1 SGHVS and CDR2 FQNEAQ. CDR3 in amino acids: CASSFPRTGKGPAEAFF. CDR3 in DNA: TGTGCCAGCAGCTTTCCCAGGACAGGGAAGGGTCCGGCTGAAGCTTTCTTT.

The CDR3 DNA follows: TGTGCCAGTTCGGACAGGGGTTTCACTGAAGCTTTCTTT. Its protein is CASSDRGFTEAFF. The gene calls are TRBV19 and TRBJ1-1; 9 nucleotides match TRBD1. Germline V gives CDR1 LNHDA, CDR2 SQIVND (reference sequence). V shed 8 bases and J 4 bases; nucleotides not matched to a gene: 5. The CDR3 runs 13 residues.

In its sample, this clone was seen a few times. V and J are TRBV18 and TRBJ2-3, with 12 bases aligning to TRBD1. Trimming at V came to 4 bases and at J to 0 bases, leaving 8 bases not matched to a gene. CDR3 length equals 18 residues. CDR1 and CDR2 from the germline V gene are KGHSH and LQKENI. The CDR3 spells CASSLGQGAILSTDTQYF. The CDR3 DNA is TGTGCCAGCTCACTGGGACAGGGGGCGATTCTAAGCACAGATACGCAGTATTTT.

V usage is TRBV5-1 and J usage is TRBJ1-5; TRBD1 matches 10 bases. The CDR3 sequence is 15 residues long. Looked up from germline, CDR1 is SGHRS and CDR2 is YFSETQ. Unmatched junction bases numbered 3, after V lost 0 bases and J lost 6 bases. The CDR3 sequence is CASSLGQGAGQPQHF. In DNA, the CDR3 is TGCGCCAGCAGCTTGGGACAGGGGGCTGGTCAGCCCCAGCATTTT.

This clone has only a few counts. The rearrangement links TRBV6-5 to TRBJ2-2; 11 bases line up with TRBD2. The ends lost 2 bases at V and 16 bases at J; junction bases unmatched: 6. CDR1 is MNHEY and CDR2 is SVGAGI in the germline V gene. This CDR3 has 13 amino acids. The CDR3 sequence is CASSYTSGSGSFF. In DNA form, the CDR3 reads TGTGCCAGCAGTTACACTAGCGGGAGTGGGTCGTTTTTT.

The CDR3, as DNA: TGTGCCAGCAGCCCTAGGGCTCTCGAGCAGTTCTTC. This codes for CASSPRALEQFF. The J gene is TRBJ2-1, the V gene TRBV7-9, with D uncertain. The germline CDR1 and CDR2 sequences are SEHNR and FQNEAQ (reference sequence). This CDR3 has 12 amino acids. Trimming removed 5 bases at V and 10 bases at J, with 12 bases between. Complete variable domain (other parts from reference TRBV7-9 and TRBJ2-1): DTGVSQNPRHKITKRGQNVTFRCDPISEHNRLYWYRQTLGQGPEFLTYFQNEAQLEKSRLLSDRFSAERPKGSFSTLEIQRTEQGDSAMYLCASSPRALEQFFGPGTRLTVL.

The genes are TRBV5-4 and TRBJ2-2; D may be TRBD1 (5 bases). V lost 1 base, J lost 5 bases, and 15 bases lay in between. Germline assignment: CDR1 SGHNT and CDR2 YYREEE (reference sequence). This CDR3 is built from 16 residues. This CDR3 is CASSLRLGRATGELFF. CDR3 coding DNA: TGTGCCAGCAGCTTGAGGTTAGGCAGGGCAACCGGGGAGCTGTTTTTT.

This sequence joins TRBV4-1 and TRBJ2-7; 8 nucleotides line up with TRBD2. The CDR3 loop spans 19 amino acids. V shed 4 bases and J 6 bases; nucleotides not matched to a gene: 23. Germline V CDR1 and CDR2: MGHRA, YSYEKL. The CDR3 DNA sequence: TGCGCCAGCAGCCTCTTCCCGGGGGGAGCGGGAGAATCCCTAGGCGAGCAGTACTTC. Amino acid sequence: CASSLFPGGAGESLGEQYF.

The rearrangement joins TRBV5-4 to TRBJ1-1, with no clear D. The CDR3 runs 15 residues. Trimming removed 4 bases at V and 1 base at J, with 14 bases between. Germline V gene sequence: CDR1 SGHNT, CDR2 YYREEE (reference sequence). This chain's CDR3 is CASSRSGPQNTEAFF. The DNA for the CDR3 is TGTGCCAGCAGCCGATCAGGACCTCAGAACACTGAAGCTTTCTTT.

The gene calls are TRBV5-1 and TRBJ1-1; D perhaps matches TRBD1 (6 bases). V lost 5 bases, J lost 0 bases, and 11 bases lay in between. The germline V gene encodes CDR1 SGHRS and CDR2 YFSETQ. This CDR3 is built from 14 residues. The CDR3 sequence: CASSFGQLNTEAFF. CDR3 in DNA: TGCGCCAGCAGTTTCGGACAGTTGAACACTGAAGCTTTCTTT. Supplemented by reference TRBV5-1 and TRBJ1-1, the full variable domain reads KAGVTQTPRYLIKTRGQQVTLSCSPISGHRSVSWYQQTPGQGLQFLFEYFSETQRNKGNFPGRFSGRQFSNSRSEMNVSTLELGDSALYLCASSFGQLNTEAFFGQGTRLTVV.

Remarks on this clone: The CDR3 does not end in the conserved phenylalanine or tryptophan, so this is likely a read error. The DNA is left out, because the CDR3 cannot be placed on it with certainty; the CDR3 is given as TCRdb lists it. The chain is built from TRBV4-1 and TRBJ2-7; the table's D call, TRBD1, was not checked against the DNA. Including both end residues, the CDR3 is 13 amino acids long. CDR1 and CDR2 from the germline V gene are MGHRA and YSYEKL. The CDR3 protein is CASSQLPGQGKVL.

CDR3 protein: CASSGTRGRSNQPQHF. CDR3 coding DNA: TGTGCCAGTAGTGGCACACGAGGGCGGAGCAATCAGCCCCAGCATTTT. The chain joins TRBV19 to TRBJ1-5; D remains unclear. V shed 5 bases and J shed 1 base, with 15 bases lying between them. Germline assignment: CDR1 LNHDA and CDR2 SQIVND (reference sequence). CDR3 length equals 16 residues.

The rearrangement uses TRBV28 and TRBJ2-2, with D unclear. From germline, CDR1 is MDHEN and CDR2 SYDVKM. This CDR3 has 15 residues. Trimming removed 2 bases from V and 1 base from J, with 8 bases in between. Here the CDR3 DNA reads TGTGCCAGCAGTTTAAGCAGGTGGAACACCGGGGAGCTGTTTTTT. It specifies CASSLSRWNTGELFF.

The J gene is TRBJ2-1, the V gene TRBV7-8; TRBD2 matches at 9 bases. The CDR3 totals 15 residues. Trimming cost V 5 bases and J 1 base; bases outside gene matches: 3. The germline CDR1 and CDR2 sequences are SGHVS and FQNEAQ. CDR3 sequence: CASSHSGGSYNEQFF. CDR3 nucleotide sequence: TGTGCCAGCAGCCATAGCGGGGGTTCCTACAATGAGCAGTTCTTC.

V and J are TRBV5-4 and TRBJ1-2, with D uncertain. V dropped 4 bases and J dropped 1 base, with 8 bases sitting between them. Germline assignment: CDR1 SGHNT and CDR2 YYREEE (reference sequence). CDR3 length equals 13 residues. The CDR3 coding sequence is TGTGCCAGCAGCGACGGGAATAACTATGGCTACACCTTC. Its translation: CASSDGNNYGYTF.

The chain combines TRBV9 with TRBJ2-3; 9 nucleotides agree with TRBD2. CDR3 length: 15 residues. The germline V gene encodes CDR1 SGDLS and CDR2 YYNGEE. V gave up 0 bases and J gave up 4 bases; unmatched junction bases: 3. Here the CDR3 DNA reads TGTGCCAGCAGCGTAGCAGCGGGAGGCGCAGATACGCAGTATTTT. Amino acid sequence: CASSVAAGGADTQYF. The full variable domain, rest sourced from reference TRBV9 and TRBJ2-3, is DSGVTQTPKHLITATGQRVTLRCSPRSGDLSVYWYQQSLDQGLQFLIQYYNGEERAKGNILERFSAQQFPDLHSELNLSSLELGDSALYFCASSVAAGGADTQYFGPGTRLTVL.

The rearrangement joins TRBV19 to TRBJ2-3, with D perhaps TRBD2 (6 bases). The CDR3 totals 13 residues. CDR1 and CDR2 (germline): LNHDA, SQIVND (reference sequence). V was trimmed by 6 bases and J by 2 bases, leaving 9 bases between them. CDR3 residues: CASRRGNTDTQYF. CDR3 coding DNA: TGTGCCAGTAGGCGGGGCAACACAGATACGCAGTATTTT.

The J gene is TRBJ1-3, the V gene TRBV6-2 or TRBV6-3; TRBD1 is a possible D gene (5 bases). The CDR3 sequence is 18 residues long. V lost 2 bases to trimming and J lost 1 base, with 18 bases between them. The germline CDR1 and CDR2 sequences are MNHEY and SVGEGT. As DNA, the CDR3 is TGTGCCAGCAGTTACACGTCGGGACTCCGGCTATCTGGAAACACCATATATTTT. This gives the protein CASSYTSGLRLSGNTIYF.

This clone was detected only a few times. The V and J genes are TRBV11-2 and TRBJ2-2; D call uncertain. The CDR3 has 15 residues. The germline V and J ends were trimmed by 5 bases and 0 bases, with 10 bases remaining between them. CDR1 and CDR2 (germline): SGHAT, FQNNGV. CDR3 in DNA: TGTGCCAGCAGCCCGCCAAACGCGAACACCGGGGAGCTGTTTTTT. Protein product: CASSPPNANTGELFF.

This clone was picked up a small number of times. The chain is built from TRBV7-8 and TRBJ2-1; D possibly matches TRBD1 or TRBD2 (5 bases each). The CDR3 totals 16 residues. The germline V gene has CDR1 SGHVS and CDR2 FQNEAQ. Trimming left V 4 bases short and J 0 bases short, with 13 bases between. The CDR3 DNA reads as TGTGCCAGCAGCTCGAGGGACGGTAGCTCCTACAATGAGCAGTTCTTC. It is translated as CASSSRDGSSYNEQFF.

The chain links TRBV6-1 to TRBJ2-7; a weak D match, TRBD1 (6 bases). This CDR3 is 15 amino acids long. V shed 2 bases and J shed 4 bases, with 15 bases lying between them. CDR1 is MNHNS and CDR2 is SASEGT in the germline V gene. Here the CDR3 DNA reads TGTGCCAGCAGTGAAAGTAGGACAGTCACTTACGAGCAGTACTTC. Translation gives CASSESRTVTYEQYF.

J is TRBJ2-5 and V is TRBV13; no clear D gene. The CDR3 runs 15 residues. V was trimmed by 1 base and J by 3 bases, leaving 12 bases between them. Germline lookup yields CDR1 PRHDT and CDR2 FYEKMQ (reference sequence). The CDR3 loop is CASSLAVAQKETQYF. CDR3 nucleotides: TGTGCCAGCAGCTTAGCGGTCGCACAAAAAGAGACCCAGTACTTC.

This clone was counted once. V usage is TRBV29-1 and J usage is TRBJ2-5, with D possibly being TRBD2 (7 bases). This CDR3 has 14 residues. Trimming removed 1 base at V and 3 bases at J, with 12 bases between. Germline V gene data show CDR1 as SQVTM and CDR2 as ANQGSEA. The CDR3 here is CSVEVTGREETQYF. The CDR3 bases are TGCAGCGTTGAAGTAACAGGGAGGGAAGAGACCCAGTACTTC. Based on the CDR3 plus reference TRBV29-1 and TRBJ2-5, the full variable domain is SAVISQKPSRDICQRGTSLTIQCQVDSQVTMMFWYRQQPGQSLTLIATANQGSEATYESGFVIDKFPISRPNLTFSTLTVSNMSPEDSSIYLCSVEVTGREETQYFGPGTRLLVL.

Only a few counts were recorded for this clone. V usage is TRBV27 and J usage is TRBJ1-5, with D possibly matching TRBD1 (5 bases). CDR1 and CDR2 (germline): MNHEY, SMNVEV (reference sequence). With 4 bases removed from V and 3 bases from J, the gap between germline ends came to 10 bases. The CDR3 has 14 residues. CDR3 in amino acids: CASSSWGDNQPQHF. The CDR3 DNA reads TGTGCCAGCAGTTCGTGGGGGGACAATCAGCCCCAGCATTTT.

For the CDR3, the DNA is TGTGCCGCCCGCCGCCGCGACAGGGGGAGGACTGAAGCTTTCTTT. It translates to CAARRRDRGRTEAFF. The J gene is TRBJ1-1, the V gene TRBV2; 9 bases line up with TRBD1. Germline V gene data show CDR1 as SNHLY and CDR2 as FYNNEI. Losses at the gene ends were 11 bases for V and 5 bases for J; bases not matched to a gene: 15. The CDR3 is 15 amino acids.